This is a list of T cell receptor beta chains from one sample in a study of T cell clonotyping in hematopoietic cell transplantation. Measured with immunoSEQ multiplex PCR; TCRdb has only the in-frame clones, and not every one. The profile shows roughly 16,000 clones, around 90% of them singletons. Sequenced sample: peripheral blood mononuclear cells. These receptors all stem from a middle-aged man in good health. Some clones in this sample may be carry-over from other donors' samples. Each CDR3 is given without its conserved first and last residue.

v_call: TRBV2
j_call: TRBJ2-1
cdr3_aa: ASSEAAPGQGTYEQF

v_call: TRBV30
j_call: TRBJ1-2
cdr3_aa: AWSVGVVSSYT

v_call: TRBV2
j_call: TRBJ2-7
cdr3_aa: ASSGGQGLAYEQY

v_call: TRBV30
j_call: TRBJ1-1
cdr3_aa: AWSRHLTEAF

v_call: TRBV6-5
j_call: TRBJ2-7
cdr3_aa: ASSYGAGASSYEQY

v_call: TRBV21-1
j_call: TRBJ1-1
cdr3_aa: ASSQRGVQGKNTEAF

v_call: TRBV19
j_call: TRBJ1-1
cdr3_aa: ASSIPAYNTEAF

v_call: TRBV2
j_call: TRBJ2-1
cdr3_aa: ASSDQGANEQF

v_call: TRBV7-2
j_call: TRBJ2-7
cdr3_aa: ASSLGVGQGVNEQY

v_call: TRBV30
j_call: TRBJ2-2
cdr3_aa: AWTTSGYTGELF

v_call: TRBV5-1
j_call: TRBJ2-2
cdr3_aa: ASSLGVGLAGGLKVGELF

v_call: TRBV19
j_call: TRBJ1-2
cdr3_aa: ASSTQQGAKGYT

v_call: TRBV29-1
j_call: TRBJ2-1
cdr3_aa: SVEVGGTEQF

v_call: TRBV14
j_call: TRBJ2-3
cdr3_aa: ASSQLTGGSDTQY

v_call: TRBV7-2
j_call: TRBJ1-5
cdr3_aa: ASSLGPTGGYSNQPQH

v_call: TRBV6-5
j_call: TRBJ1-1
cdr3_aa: ASTSGQFVF

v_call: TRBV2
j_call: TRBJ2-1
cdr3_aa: ASSEGSGGPYNEQF

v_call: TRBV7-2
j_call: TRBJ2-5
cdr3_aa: ASSSPQETQY

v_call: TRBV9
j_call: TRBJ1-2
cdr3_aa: ASSVGTGKTNGYT

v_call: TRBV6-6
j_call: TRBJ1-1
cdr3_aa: ASSYRDRGTEAF

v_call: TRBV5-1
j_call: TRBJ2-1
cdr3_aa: ASSTIAGGSYNEQF

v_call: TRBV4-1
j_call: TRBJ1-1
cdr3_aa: ASSPLLGGNTEAF

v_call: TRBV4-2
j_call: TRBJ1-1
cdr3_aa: ASSHLTGGTEAF

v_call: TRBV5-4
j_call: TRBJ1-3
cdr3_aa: ASTRQGAGNTIY

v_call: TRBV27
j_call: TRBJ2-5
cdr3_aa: ASSLSLLAGGRETQY